What follows are 22 T cell receptor beta chains derived from one specimen sequenced in a study of blood T cell repertoires in COVID-19. Sequencing used immunoSEQ multiplex PCR; TCRdb keeps in-frame clones, though not all of them. The sample has about 220,000 clones; 75% to 90% are singletons. Material: peripheral blood. These receptors came from a human donor in a cohort sampled during active COVID-19.

This rearrangement joins TRBV6-2 or TRBV6-3 to TRBJ2-1; the match to TRBD1 covers 8 bases. Unmatched junction bases numbered 7, after V lost 5 bases and J lost 4 bases. CDR1 is MNHEY, CDR2 SVGEGT, per germline. The CDR3 has 15 residues. This chain's CDR3 is CASSTWTGIYNEQFF. CDR3 DNA: TGTGCCAGCAGTACCTGGACAGGGATTTACAATGAGCAGTTCTTC.

The V and J genes are TRBV2 and TRBJ1-1, with 10 bases aligning to TRBD1. V shed 6 bases, J shed 3 bases, and the junction held 7 bases outside the gene matches. Germline V gives CDR1 SNHLY, CDR2 FYNNEI. This CDR3 has 15 amino acids. CDR3: CASRRQGARDTEAFF. CDR3 coding DNA: TGTGCCAGCAGAAGACAGGGGGCGCGGGACACTGAAGCTTTCTTT.

This chain joins TRBV30 and TRBJ2-7; D might be TRBD2 (5 bases). The CDR3 spans 13 residues. CDR1 and CDR2 (germline): GTSNPN, SVGIG (reference sequence). V was cut by 4 bases and J by 6 bases, with 16 bases left in between. The CDR3 sequence: CAWNTPPGSEQYF. As DNA, the CDR3 is TGTGCCTGGAATACCCCCCCTGGGAGCGAGCAGTACTTC.

The J gene is TRBJ1-1, the V gene TRBV18; D possibly corresponds to TRBD1 (5 bases). CDR1 is KGHSH, CDR2 LQKENI, per germline. Trimming pared 3 bases from V and 0 bases from J, leaving 8 bases between. The CDR3 is 14 residues long. The DNA for the CDR3 is TGTGCCAGCTCACCGACAGTCATGAACACTGAAGCTTTCTTT. This translates into CASSPTVMNTEAFF.

The chain combines TRBV4-3 with TRBJ2-7, with TRBD2 identical over 9 bases. Germline loops: CDR1 LGHNA, CDR2 YSLEER. Unmatched junction bases numbered 5, after V lost 0 bases and J lost 2 bases. The CDR3 contains 16 residues. The CDR3 here is CASSQDFGLATYEQYF. CDR3 in DNA: TGCGCCAGCAGCCAAGATTTTGGACTAGCGACCTACGAGCAGTACTTC.

This clone was detected only a few times. The rearrangement links TRBV19 to TRBJ2-1; TRBD2 matches 11 bases. The ends lost 2 bases at V and 2 bases at J; junction bases unmatched: 2. The CDR3 totals 16 residues. The germline V gene has CDR1 LNHDA and CDR2 SQIVND (reference sequence). The CDR3 reads CASSITLAGAYNEQFF. As DNA, the CDR3 is TGTGCCAGTAGTATAACACTAGCGGGAGCCTACAATGAGCAGTTCTTC.

The J gene is TRBJ1-1, the V gene TRBV7-2; D might be TRBD1 (6 bases). CDR3 length: 16 residues. V shed 5 bases and J shed 1 base, with 17 bases lying between them. Germline-derived CDR1 and CDR2 are SGHTA and FQGNSA. CDR3 in DNA: TGTGCCAGCAGCCAGACGAGACAGGCTTGGAACACTGAAGCTTTCTTT. This translates into CASSQTRQAWNTEAFF.

V and J are TRBV11-2 and TRBJ2-2; 8 bases agree with TRBD1. The length of the CDR3 is 16 residues. With V trimmed by 8 bases and J by 4 bases, 12 bases remained unmatched. Germline CDR1 is SGHAT and CDR2 is FQNNGV. The CDR3 coding sequence is TGTGCCAGCTACGTAAGAGCAGGGGGCGGCACCGGGGAGCTGTTTTTT. This gives the protein CASYVRAGGGTGELFF.

The V call is TRBV2, the J call TRBJ2-7; the D is unclear. Trimming removed 5 bases at V and 3 bases at J, with 8 bases between. The germline gives CDR1 SNHLY, CDR2 FYNNEI. This CDR3 is 12 amino acids long. The CDR3 coding sequence is TGTGCCAGCAGTCATCCAGACTACGAGCAGTACTTC. It codes for CASSHPDYEQYF.

In the case of this clone: This CDR3 is also generated by other DNA sequences in the sample. This chain connects TRBV18 to TRBJ2-7, with 7 bases fitting TRBD2. CDR3 length equals 14 residues. V shed 4 bases and J 2 bases; nucleotides not matched to a gene: 5. Germline CDR1 KGHSH, CDR2 LQKENI. DNA of the CDR3: TGTGCCAGCTCACTGGGCGGGAGCCCCTACGAGCAGTACTTC. Translated, it gives CASSLGGSPYEQYF.

The V and J genes are TRBV19 and TRBJ2-1; no reliable D call. CDR1 LNHDA and CDR2 SQIVND come from the germline V gene (reference sequence). The CDR3 runs 14 residues. V lost 10 bases and J 0 bases, leaving 13 bases between the germline ends. The CDR3 DNA reads TGTGCCACCGCTAGACCCAGCTCCTACAATGAGCAGTTCTTC. Translating gives CATARPSSYNEQFF.

The J gene is TRBJ2-7, the V gene TRBV21-1; the tabulated D call, TRBD1, remains unverified against the DNA. TRBV21-1 is reported as a pseudogene. The CDR3 has 13 residues. In DNA, the CDR3 is TGTGCCAGCAGCAAAGACAGGGGGTACGAGCAGTACTTC. It codes for CASSKDRGYEQYF.

This clone was seen a few times. V is TRBV20-1 and J is TRBJ1-4; D perhaps matches TRBD1 (6 bases). The CDR3 sequence is 13 residues long. The V and J ends lost 3 bases and 8 bases respectively, with 13 bases between them. Germline V lookup: CDR1 DFQATT, CDR2 SNEGSKA (reference sequence). CDR3 in DNA: TGCAGTGCTAGTCTAGCAGGGGTGGAAAAACTGTTTTTT. Its translation is CSASLAGVEKLFF.

The chain joins TRBV24-1 to TRBJ1-2; maybe TRBD1 (6 bases). Germline V gives CDR1 KGHDR, CDR2 SFDVKD. V dropped 4 bases and J dropped 0 bases, with 8 bases sitting between them. This CDR3 region has 14 residues. CDR3: CATSEQGSNYGYTF. CDR3 in DNA: TGTGCCACCAGTGAACAGGGATCTAACTATGGCTACACCTTC.

V gene TRBV10-2 combines with J gene TRBJ2-7; the match to TRBD2 covers 8 bases. Germline CDR1 WSHSY, CDR2 SAAADI. V lost 4 bases, J lost 0 bases, and 2 bases stayed unmatched. This CDR3 region has 14 residues. The CDR3, as DNA: TGCGCCAGCAGTGGACTAGCGCCCTCCTACGAGCAGTACTTC. Residues: CASSGLAPSYEQYF.

This chain joins TRBV28 and TRBJ1-2; D gene ambiguous. The germline gives CDR1 MDHEN, CDR2 SYDVKM. The V end was cut by 5 bases, the J end by 3 bases, with 7 bases between. This CDR3 comprises 12 residues. Here the CDR3 DNA reads TGTGCCAGCAGTAGCCGGGACTATGGCTACACCTTC. Amino acid sequence: CASSSRDYGYTF.

This chain joins TRBV6-5 and TRBJ1-6; no clear D gene. The V and J ends lost 0 bases and 9 bases respectively, with 6 bases between them. Germline lookup yields CDR1 MNHEY and CDR2 SVGAGI. The CDR3 spans 13 residues. CDR3: CASSYSKSSPLHF. The CDR3 nucleotides are TGTGCCAGCAGTTACTCGAAGAGTTCACCCCTCCACTTT.

V gene TRBV7-2 combines with J gene TRBJ2-5; no clear D. The CDR3 length is 13 residues. Germline lookup yields CDR1 SGHTA and CDR2 FQGNSA. V lost 1 base and J 2 bases, leaving 5 bases between the germline ends. The CDR3 nucleotides read TGTGCCAGCAGCTTAGGACATCAAGAGACCCAGTACTTC. Its translation is CASSLGHQETQYF.

This chain joins TRBV7-6 and TRBJ2-7, with 12 bases matching TRBD2. This CDR3 has 19 residues. The germline V gene encodes CDR1 SGHVS and CDR2 FNYEAQ. Trimming at V came to 5 bases and at J to 1 base, leaving 15 bases not matched to a gene. The CDR3, as DNA: TGTGCCAGCAGCCCACGACAGGGAGGGACTAGCGGGCTATCCTACGAGCAGTACTTC. Translated: CASSPRQGGTSGLSYEQYF.

The chain employs TRBV6-1 and TRBJ1-5, with D maybe TRBD1 (5 bases). Germline V lookup: CDR1 MNHNS, CDR2 SASEGT. Trimming took off 0 bases at V and 4 bases at J, with 16 bases between the two ends. There are 17 residues in the CDR3. The CDR3 DNA sequence: TGTGCCAGCAGTGAAGCGGGGGGGAGGGGAGTTAATCAGCCCCAGCATTTT. Residues: CASSEAGGRGVNQPQHF.

The chain couples TRBV4-2 to TRBJ2-7, with a weak D call TRBD2 (6 bases). Germline V lookup: CDR1 LGHNA, CDR2 YNFKEQ. V shed 0 bases and J shed 7 bases, with 19 bases lying between them. The CDR3 is made up of 16 amino acids. The CDR3 sequence: CASSQDTGGPLGEQYF. CDR3 DNA: TGTGCCAGCAGCCAAGATACCGGGGGTCCCCTCGGGGAGCAGTACTTC.

A single count supports this clone. V usage is TRBV5-6 and J usage is TRBJ1-4; TRBD1 might be the D (6 bases). The V and J ends lost 3 bases and 5 bases respectively, with 23 bases between them. The CDR3 has 18 residues. Germline CDR1 is SGHDT and CDR2 is YYEEEE. The CDR3 loop is CASSSEEGSGAMNEKLFF. The CDR3, as DNA: TGTGCCAGCAGCTCGGAAGAGGGCTCAGGGGCGATGAATGAAAAACTGTTTTTT.